The 16 T cell receptor beta chains below were found in one sample sequenced in a study of T cells in Graves' hyperthyroidism and ophthalmopathy. The CDR3 regions of TCR beta were amplified from RNA transcripts. TCR CDR3 regions were first amplified by RT-PCR with HTBI primers. MiXCR, applied by TCRdb to the multiplex PCR reads, yields one record per CDR3 protein. The table has 550,000 to 800,000 distinct CDR3 sequences, around a sixth seen once. Specimen: blood. The receptor source for this set is a man aged 45 to 65 with Graves' hyperthyroidism.

The J gene is TRBJ2-5, the V gene TRBV12-3 or TRBV12-4; 10 bases fit TRBD2. Losses at the gene ends were 5 bases for V and 0 bases for J; bases not matched to a gene: 9. This CDR3 contains 17 residues. The CDR3 reads CASSPLNSGRYQETQYF. In DNA, the CDR3 is TGTGCCAGCAGTCCATTGAATAGCGGGAGGTACCAAGAGACCCAGTACTTC.

This clonotype was counted at least ten times. The chain recombines TRBV20-1 with TRBJ2-1; 7 bases are shared with TRBD2. J gave up 0 bases and V 3 bases, and 2 bases lay outside the gene matches. CDR3 size: 14 residues. Germline values: CDR1 DFQATT, CDR2 SNEGSKA (reference sequence). The CDR3: CSASGRASYNEQFF. In DNA form, the CDR3 reads TGCAGTGCTAGTGGGAGGGCCTCCTACAATGAGCAGTTCTTC.

This clonotype has just a few counts. The CDR3 DNA follows: TGTGCCAGCAGCACCCGGGGAGCGACTGAAGCTTTCTTT. Translation: CASSTRGATEAFF. The chain joins TRBV7-3 to TRBJ1-1; D gene unclear. This CDR3 has 13 amino acids. Germline CDR1 SGHTA, CDR2 FQGTGA. The ends were cut back, 5 bases at V and 5 bases at J, with 12 bases in the middle.

This rearrangement joins TRBV7-9 to TRBJ2-1; TRBD1 or TRBD2 may be the D gene (5 bases each). Trimming shortened V by 2 bases and J by 6 bases, and 8 bases separated the two germline ends. The V gene's germline CDR1 is SEHNR and CDR2 FQNEAQ (reference sequence). This CDR3 has 13 residues. The CDR3 coding sequence is TGTGCCAGCAGCTTAAATGGGGGCAATGAGCAGTTCTTC. This encodes CASSLNGGNEQFF.

In its sample, this clonotype was seen a few times. This sequence joins TRBV4-1 and TRBJ1-2, with TRBD1 identical over 12 bases. Unmatched junction bases numbered 6, after V lost 0 bases and J lost 4 bases. This CDR3 comprises 17 residues. Germline V CDR1 and CDR2: MGHRA, YSYEKL. CDR3 protein: CASSQDEGTGGIYGYTF. The CDR3 DNA reads TGCGCCAGCAGCCAAGATGAAGGGACAGGGGGCATCTATGGCTACACCTTC.

In its sample, this clonotype was seen a few times. The chain joins TRBV6-5 to TRBJ1-5; D might be TRBD1 (5 bases). The V end lost 4 bases, the J end lost 2 bases, and 12 bases lay between the germline ends. Germline loops: CDR1 MNHEY, CDR2 SVGAGI. The CDR3 is 15 residues long. This CDR3 reads CASSSGTLGNQPQHF. CDR3 DNA sequence: TGTGCCAGCAGTTCGGGGACTTTAGGCAATCAGCCCCAGCATTTT.

This clonotype showed up many times. V and J are TRBV7-3 and TRBJ1-1; D remains ambiguous. There are 13 residues in the CDR3. Trimming removed 6 bases from V and 1 base from J, with 9 bases in between. Per the germline V gene, CDR1 is SGHTA and CDR2 is FQGTGA. The DNA for the CDR3 is TGTGCCAGCAGTTTCAACACGAACACTGAAGCTTTCTTT. Protein product: CASSFNTNTEAFF.

Concerning this clonotype itself: With a much larger clone just one base away, this may be a read error. The rearrangement joins TRBV7-9 to TRBJ2-5; 8 bases line up with TRBD2. The length of the CDR3 is 16 residues. Germline V gene data show CDR1 as SEHNR and CDR2 as FQNEAQ (reference sequence). The CDR3 sequence is CASSLISSGYQETQNF. CDR3 in DNA: TGTGCCAGCAGCTTAATTTCTAGCGGGTACCAAGAGACCCAGAACTTC.

CDR3 in DNA: TGTGCCAGCAGTGAAGTGGCTAGCGGGAGTCTCGAGCAGTACTTC. It encodes CASSEVASGSLEQYF. V gene TRBV2 combines with J gene TRBJ2-7, with 10 bases aligning to TRBD2. V lost 1 base, J lost 6 bases, and 6 bases stayed unmatched. This CDR3 is built from 15 residues. Germline V CDR1 and CDR2: SNHLY, FYNNEI. The whole variable domain, filled in from reference TRBV2 and TRBJ2-7, reads EPEVTQTPSHQVTQMGQEVILRCVPISNHLYFYWYRQILGQKVEFLVSFYNNEISEKSEIFDDQFSVERPDGSNFTLKIRSTKLEDSAMYFCASSEVASGSLEQYFGPGTRLTVT.

This clonotype was picked up many times. The chain employs TRBV7-9 and TRBJ2-1, with TRBD2 matching 7 bases. Germline loops: CDR1 SEHNR, CDR2 FQNEAQ (reference sequence). V gave up 5 bases and J gave up 2 bases; unmatched junction bases: 12. This CDR3 has 17 amino acids. The DNA for the CDR3 is TGTGCCAGCAGCACCCAATTTAGCGGGTCAACCTACAATGAGCAGTTCTTC. Its protein product is CASSTQFSGSTYNEQFF.

There are a few counts of this clonotype. V and J are TRBV7-2 and TRBJ2-7; D gene unclear. Trimming removed 5 bases from V and 3 bases from J, with 17 bases in between. The CDR3 spans 15 residues. Germline V gene lookup returns CDR1 SGHTA and CDR2 FQGNSA. CDR3 residues: CASSPTGNSFYEQYF. In DNA, the CDR3 is TGTGCCAGCAGCCCGACGGGTAATTCGTTCTACGAGCAGTACTTC.

This clonotype was observed at least ten times. The chain employs TRBV28 and TRBJ1-5; a weak D match, TRBD1 (5 bases). The CDR3 sequence is 16 residues long. Per the germline V gene, CDR1 is MDHEN and CDR2 is SYDVKM. V was shortened by 5 bases and J by 2 bases, with 16 bases between the two germline ends. The CDR3 DNA is TGTGCCAGCAGTCCCTCTCAGGGTCTGGGCAATCAGCCCCAGCATTTT. Its translation is CASSPSQGLGNQPQHF.

The sample holds a few counts of this clonotype. The chain combines TRBV29-1 with TRBJ1-1, with no clear D. The CDR3 consists of 11 residues. Germline CDR1 reads SQVTM; CDR2 reads ANQGSEA. The V end lost 6 bases, the J end lost 2 bases, and 7 bases lay between the germline ends. Written as DNA, the CDR3 is TGCAGCGTCCCAGACAACACTGAAGCTTTCTTT. Residues: CSVPDNTEAFF. The variable domain in full, completed from reference TRBV29-1 and TRBJ1-1, reads SAVISQKPSRDICQRGTSLTIQCQVDSQVTMMFWYRQQPGQSLTLIATANQGSEATYESGFVIDKFPISRPNLTFSTLTVSNMSPEDSSIYLCSVPDNTEAFFGQGTRLTVV.

At least ten counts were recorded for this clonotype. The chain is built from TRBV5-1 and TRBJ2-5; a possible D gene is TRBD1 (6 bases). There are 14 residues in the CDR3. The germline gives CDR1 SGHRS, CDR2 YFSETQ. V lost 1 base and J lost 5, with 12 bases in between. The CDR3 region has the DNA TGCGCCAGCAGCTTGCCAGGGGCGGAGGAGACCCAGTACTTC. This translates into CASSLPGAEETQYF.

This clonotype came up many times. This chain joins TRBV7-8 and TRBJ2-1; D may correspond to TRBD1 or TRBD2 (5 bases each). The CDR3 is 14 residues long. Trimming took off 1 base at V and 11 bases at J, with 15 bases between the two ends. Germline-derived CDR1 and CDR2 are SGHVS and FQNEAQ. CDR3 DNA sequence: TGTGCCAGCAGCTTAGTTAGAGGGGATCCTAAGCAGTTCTTC. It encodes CASSLVRGDPKQFF.

This clonotype was counted many times. V gene TRBV2 combines with J gene TRBJ1-2, with D possibly being TRBD1 (5 bases). V lost 0 bases, J lost 7 bases, and 15 bases lay in between. The CDR3 consists of 15 residues. Germline loops: CDR1 SNHLY, CDR2 FYNNEI. Here the CDR3 reads CASSEATMGQSGYTF. DNA of the CDR3: TGTGCCAGCAGTGAAGCGACGATGGGGCAGAGTGGCTACACCTTC. The whole variable domain, filled in from reference TRBV2 and TRBJ1-2, reads EPEVTQTPSHQVTQMGQEVILRCVPISNHLYFYWYRQILGQKVEFLVSFYNNEISEKSEIFDDQFSVERPDGSNFTLKIRSTKLEDSAMYFCASSEATMGQSGYTFGSGTRLTVV.